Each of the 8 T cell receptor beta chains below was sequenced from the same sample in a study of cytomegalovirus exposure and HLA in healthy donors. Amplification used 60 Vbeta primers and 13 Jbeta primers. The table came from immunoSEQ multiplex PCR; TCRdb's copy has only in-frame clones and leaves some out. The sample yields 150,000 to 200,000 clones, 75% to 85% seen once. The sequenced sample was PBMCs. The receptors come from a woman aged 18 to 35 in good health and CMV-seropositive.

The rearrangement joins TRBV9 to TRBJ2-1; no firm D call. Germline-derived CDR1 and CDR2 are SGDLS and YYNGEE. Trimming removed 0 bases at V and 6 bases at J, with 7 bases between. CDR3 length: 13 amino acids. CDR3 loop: CASSVAGANEQFF. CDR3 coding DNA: TGTGCCAGCAGCGTAGCTGGAGCCAATGAGCAGTTCTTC.

The CDR3 nucleotides are TGTGCCAGTAAGATCATACCCCAGGAAGACACCATATATTTT. This sequence encodes CASKIIPQEDTIYF. The J gene is TRBJ1-3, the V gene TRBV19; no clear D gene. Germline loops: CDR1 LNHDA, CDR2 SQIVND (reference sequence). V was clipped by 7 bases and J by 8 bases, with 18 bases between them. The CDR3 spans 14 residues.

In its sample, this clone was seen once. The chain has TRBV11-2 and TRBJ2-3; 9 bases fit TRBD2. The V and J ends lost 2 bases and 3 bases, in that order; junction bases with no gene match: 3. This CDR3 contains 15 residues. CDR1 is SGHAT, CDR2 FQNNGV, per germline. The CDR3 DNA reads TGTGCCAGCAGCTTAAATAGCGGGGGAACAGATACGCAGTATTTT. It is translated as CASSLNSGGTDTQYF.

The CDR3 here is CASSLGGASYNEQFF. The CDR3 nucleotides are TGCGCCAGCAGCCTCGGGGGGGCTAGCTACAATGAGCAGTTCTTC. The chain employs TRBV5-1 and TRBJ2-1, with 8 nucleotides matching TRBD2. Trimming cost V 4 bases and J 3 bases; bases outside gene matches: 6. CDR3 size: 15 residues. From germline, CDR1 is SGHRS and CDR2 YFSETQ.

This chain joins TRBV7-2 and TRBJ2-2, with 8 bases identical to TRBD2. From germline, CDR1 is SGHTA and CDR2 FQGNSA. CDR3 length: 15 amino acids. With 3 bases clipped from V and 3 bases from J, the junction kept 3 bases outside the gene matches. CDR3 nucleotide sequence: TGTGCCAGCAGCTTGAGGACTAGCCACACCGGGGAGCTGTTTTTT. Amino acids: CASSLRTSHTGELFF.

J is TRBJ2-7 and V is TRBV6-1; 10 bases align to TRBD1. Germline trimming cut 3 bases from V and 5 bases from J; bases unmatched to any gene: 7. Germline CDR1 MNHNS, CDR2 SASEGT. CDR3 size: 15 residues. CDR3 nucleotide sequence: TGTGCCAGCAGTGAGCCGGGACAGGGGTACAACGAGCAGTACTTC. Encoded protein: CASSEPGQGYNEQYF.

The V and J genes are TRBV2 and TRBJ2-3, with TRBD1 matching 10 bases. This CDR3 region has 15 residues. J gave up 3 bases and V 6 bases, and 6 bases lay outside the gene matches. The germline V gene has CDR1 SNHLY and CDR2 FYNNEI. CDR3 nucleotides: TGTGCCAGCAGGACCGGGACAGGGGAAACAGATACGCAGTATTTT. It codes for CASRTGTGETDTQYF.

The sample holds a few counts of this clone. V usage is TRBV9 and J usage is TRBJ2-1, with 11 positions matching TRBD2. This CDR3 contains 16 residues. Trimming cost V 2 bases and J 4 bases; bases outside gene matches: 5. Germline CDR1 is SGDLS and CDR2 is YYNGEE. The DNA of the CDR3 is TGTGCCAGCAGCGTTTCGACTAGCGGGGTTTACAATGAGCAGTTCTTC. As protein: CASSVSTSGVYNEQFF. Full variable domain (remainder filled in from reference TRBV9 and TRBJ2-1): DSGVTQTPKHLITATGQRVTLRCSPRSGDLSVYWYQQSLDQGLQFLIQYYNGEERAKGNILERFSAQQFPDLHSELNLSSLELGDSALYFCASSVSTSGVYNEQFFGPGTRLTVL.